This entry is about one TCR beta chain. The target antigen is unknown. Sequencing was performed with immunoSEQ multiplex PCR; in TCRdb, only in-frame clones are kept and a portion is missing. Among tens of thousands of clones listed, roughly four fifths were seen once. V shed 4 bases and J 14 bases; nucleotides not matched to a gene: 16. Germline V gene sequence: CDR1 MDHEN, CDR2 SYDVKM. The CDR3 has 15 amino acids. The source of the sample is a study of OX40 agonist ivuxolimab in advanced cancers. Blood draws occurred at baseline, cycle 4 day 1, and cycle 7 day 1. Overall study results and limits: What antigens the expanded peripheral T cells recognized was never established.

This clonotype was sampled from an adult with an advanced solid tumor such as melanoma, head and neck, liver or kidney cancer. J is TRBJ2-4 and V is TRBV28, with 8 nucleotides matching TRBD1. The sample was CD4+ or CD8+ T cells sorted from blood, taken in a trial of the OX40 agonist ivuxolimab. This CDR3 reads CASSSAGDRNPLEYF. In nucleotides, the CDR3 is TGTGCCAGCAGTTCAGCCGGGGACAGGAATCCTTTAGAGTACTTC.